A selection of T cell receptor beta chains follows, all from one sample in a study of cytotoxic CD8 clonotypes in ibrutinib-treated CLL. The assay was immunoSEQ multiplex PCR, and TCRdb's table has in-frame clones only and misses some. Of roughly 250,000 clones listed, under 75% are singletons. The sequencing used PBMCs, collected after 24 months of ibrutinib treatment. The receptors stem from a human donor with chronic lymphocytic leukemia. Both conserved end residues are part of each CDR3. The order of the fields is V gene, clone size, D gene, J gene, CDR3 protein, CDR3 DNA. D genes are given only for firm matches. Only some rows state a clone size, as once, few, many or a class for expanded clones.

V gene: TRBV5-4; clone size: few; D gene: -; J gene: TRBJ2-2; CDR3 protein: CASSWGTGELFF; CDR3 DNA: TGTGCCAGCAGTTGGGGCACCGGGGAGCTGTTTTTT
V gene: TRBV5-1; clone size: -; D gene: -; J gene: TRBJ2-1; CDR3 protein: CASSVSGSSYNEQFF; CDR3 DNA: TGCGCCAGCAGCGTCAGCGGAAGCTCCTACAATGAGCAGTTCTTC
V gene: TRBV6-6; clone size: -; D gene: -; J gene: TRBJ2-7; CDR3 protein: CASTQGGYEQYF; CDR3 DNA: TGTGCCAGCACCCAAGGGGGTTACGAGCAGTACTTC
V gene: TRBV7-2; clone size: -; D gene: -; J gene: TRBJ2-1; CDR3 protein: CASSFFPPNEQFF; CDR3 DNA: TGTGCCAGCAGCTTCTTCCCGCCCAATGAGCAGTTCTTC
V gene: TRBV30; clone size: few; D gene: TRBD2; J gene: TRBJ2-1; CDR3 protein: CAWTSGWDEQFF; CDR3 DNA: TGTGCCTGGACTAGCGGGTGGGACGAGCAGTTCTTC
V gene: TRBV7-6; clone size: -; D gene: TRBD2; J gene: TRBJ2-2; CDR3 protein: CASSLMGGLAGGAGELFF; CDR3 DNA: TGTGCCAGCAGCTTAATGGGCGGACTAGCGGGAGGGGCCGGGGAGCTGTTTTTT
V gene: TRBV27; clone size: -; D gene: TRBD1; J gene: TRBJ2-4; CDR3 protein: CASRGQGRENIQYF; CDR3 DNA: TGTGCCAGCAGGGGACAGGGGAGGGAAAACATTCAGTACTTC
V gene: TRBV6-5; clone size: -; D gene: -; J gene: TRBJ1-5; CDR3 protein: CASSYFAGGGPQHF; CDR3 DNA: TGTGCCAGCAGTTACTTCGCGGGCGGGGGACCCCAGCATTTT
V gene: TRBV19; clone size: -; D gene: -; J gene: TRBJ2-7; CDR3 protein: CASRRDPGYGTSYEQYF; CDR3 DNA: TGTGCCAGTAGGAGGGACCCGGGGTACGGAACTAGCTACGAGCAGTACTTC
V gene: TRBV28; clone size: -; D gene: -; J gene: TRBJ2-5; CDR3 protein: CASSLTAKQETQYF; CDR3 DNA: TGTGCCAGCAGTTTAACGGCGAAACAAGAGACCCAGTACTTC
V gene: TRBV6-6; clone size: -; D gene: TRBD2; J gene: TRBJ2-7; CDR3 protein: CASSFGTSGSSYEQYF; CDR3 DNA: TGTGCCAGCAGCTTCGGGACTAGCGGGAGCTCCTACGAGCAGTACTTC
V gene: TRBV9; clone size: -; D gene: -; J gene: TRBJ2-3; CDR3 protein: CASSVASDTQYF; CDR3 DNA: TGTGCCAGCAGCGTAGCCTCAGATACGCAGTATTTT
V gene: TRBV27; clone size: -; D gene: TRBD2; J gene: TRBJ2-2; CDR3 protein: CASSTTGLAGANTGELFF; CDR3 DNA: TGTGCCAGCAGTACTACGGGACTAGCGGGGGCGAACACCGGGGAGCTGTTTTTT
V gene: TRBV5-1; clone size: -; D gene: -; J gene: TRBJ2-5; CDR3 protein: CASSKEYQETQYF; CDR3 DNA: TGCGCCAGCAGTAAGGAGTACCAAGAGACCCAGTACTTC
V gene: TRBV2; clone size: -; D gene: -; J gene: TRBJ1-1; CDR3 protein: CASTFGSGTEAFF; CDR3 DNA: TGTGCCAGCACTTTTGGATCAGGGACTGAAGCTTTCTTT
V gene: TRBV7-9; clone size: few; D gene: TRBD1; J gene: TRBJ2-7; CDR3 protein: CASSLEHRDRGLYEQYF; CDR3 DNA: TGTGCCAGCAGCTTAGAACACCGGGACAGGGGGCTCTACGAGCAGTACTTC
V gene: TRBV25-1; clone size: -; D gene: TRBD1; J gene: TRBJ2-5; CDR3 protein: CARGDRRQETQYF; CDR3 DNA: TGTGCCAGGGGGGACAGAAGGCAAGAGACCCAGTACTTC
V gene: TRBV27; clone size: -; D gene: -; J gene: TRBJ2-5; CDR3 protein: CASSRAGSSETQYF; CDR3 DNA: TGTGCCAGCAGTAGGGCAGGGTCATCAGAGACCCAGTACTTC
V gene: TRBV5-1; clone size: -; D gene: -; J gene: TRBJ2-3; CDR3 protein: CASSPDSTSTDTQYF; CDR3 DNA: TGCGCCAGTTCTCCGGACAGTACTAGCACAGATACGCAGTATTTT
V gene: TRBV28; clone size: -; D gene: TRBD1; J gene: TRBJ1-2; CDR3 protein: CASRPPGQLNYGYTF; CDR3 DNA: TGTGCCAGCAGACCCCCGGGACAGCTGAACTATGGCTACACCTTC
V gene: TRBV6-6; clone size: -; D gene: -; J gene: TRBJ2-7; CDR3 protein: CASGTNSYEQYF; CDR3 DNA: TGTGCCAGCGGGACGAACTCCTACGAGCAGTACTTC
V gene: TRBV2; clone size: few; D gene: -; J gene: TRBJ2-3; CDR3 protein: CASVVSGSTDTQYF; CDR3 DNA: TGTGCCAGCGTCGTCAGCGGAAGCACAGATACGCAGTATTTT
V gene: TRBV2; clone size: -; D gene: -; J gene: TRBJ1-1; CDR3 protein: CASREQGIGYTEAFF; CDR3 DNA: TGTGCCAGCAGAGAACAGGGAATCGGGTACACTGAAGCTTTCTTT
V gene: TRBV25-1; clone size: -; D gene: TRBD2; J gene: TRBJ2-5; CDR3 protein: CASSNKREGPETQYF; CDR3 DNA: TGTGCCAGCAGTAACAAGCGGGAGGGCCCGGAGACCCAGTACTTC
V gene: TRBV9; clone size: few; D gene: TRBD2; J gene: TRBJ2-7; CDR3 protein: CASSASGTSSSEQYF; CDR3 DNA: TGTGCCAGCAGCGCTTCCGGGACTAGCTCTAGCGAGCAGTACTTC
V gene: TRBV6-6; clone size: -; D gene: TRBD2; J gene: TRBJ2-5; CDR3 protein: CASSTRGGRETQYF; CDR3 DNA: TGTGCCAGCAGTACCCGGGGGGGACGAGAGACCCAGTACTTC
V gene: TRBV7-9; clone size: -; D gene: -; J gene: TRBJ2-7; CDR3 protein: CASSFSGRTLSYEQYF; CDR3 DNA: TGTGCCAGCAGCTTTTCCGGGCGGACATTATCCTACGAGCAGTACTTC
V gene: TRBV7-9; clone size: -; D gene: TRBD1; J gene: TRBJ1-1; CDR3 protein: CASSLELSGGIFF; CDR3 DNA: TGTGCCAGCAGCTTAGAATTGTCAGGGGGGATTTTCTTT
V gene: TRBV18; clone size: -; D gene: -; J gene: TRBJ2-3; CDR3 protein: CASSPLDSTSTDTQYF; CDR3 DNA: TGTGCCAGCTCACCACTGGACAGTACTAGCACAGATACGCAGTATTTT
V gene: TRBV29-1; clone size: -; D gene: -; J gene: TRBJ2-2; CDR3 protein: CSVLTPSRATNTGELFF; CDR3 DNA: TGCAGCGTTCTAACCCCCAGTCGGGCAACGAACACCGGGGAGCTGTTTTTT
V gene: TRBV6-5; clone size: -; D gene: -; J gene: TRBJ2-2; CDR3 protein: CASRINTGELFF; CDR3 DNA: TGTGCCAGCAGGATTAACACCGGGGAGCTGTTTTTT
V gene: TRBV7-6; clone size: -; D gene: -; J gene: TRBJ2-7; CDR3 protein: CASSLEGPFYEQYF; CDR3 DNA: TGTGCCAGCAGCTTAGAAGGACCGTTCTACGAGCAGTACTTC
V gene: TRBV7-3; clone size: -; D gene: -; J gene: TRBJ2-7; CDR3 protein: CASSFGPGPNYEQYF; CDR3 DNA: -
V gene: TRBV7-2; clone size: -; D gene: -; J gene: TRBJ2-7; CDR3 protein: CASSLDLLAFTYEQYF; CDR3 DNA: TGTGCCAGCAGCTTAGATTTGTTAGCGTTCACCTACGAGCAGTACTTC
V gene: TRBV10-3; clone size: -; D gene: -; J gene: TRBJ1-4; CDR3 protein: CAISEKGSTNEKLFF; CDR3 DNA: TGTGCCATCAGTGAGAAAGGATCAACTAATGAAAAACTGTTTTTT
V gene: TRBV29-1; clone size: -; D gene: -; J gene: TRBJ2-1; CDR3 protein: CSVEDLRGEQFF; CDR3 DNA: TGCAGCGTTGAAGATCTCAGGGGTGAGCAGTTCTTC
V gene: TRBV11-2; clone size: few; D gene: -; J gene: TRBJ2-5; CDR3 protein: CASSLAGGGETQYF; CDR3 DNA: TGTGCCAGCAGCTTGGCAGGGGGAGGTGAGACCCAGTACTTC
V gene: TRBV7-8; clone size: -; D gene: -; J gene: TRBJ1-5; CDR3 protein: CASRSDRPDQPQHF; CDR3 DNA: TGTGCCAGCAGATCAGACAGGCCCGATCAGCCCCAGCATTTT
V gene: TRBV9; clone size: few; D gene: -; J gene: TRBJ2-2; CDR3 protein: CASSVEVGPGELFF; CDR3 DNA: TGTGCCAGCAGCGTAGAGGTAGGGCCCGGGGAGCTGTTTTTT
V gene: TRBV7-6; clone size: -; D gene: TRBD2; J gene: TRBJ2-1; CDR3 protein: CASSLVVLAGAKNEQFF; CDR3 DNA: TGTGCCAGCAGCTTAGTTGTACTAGCGGGAGCCAAAAATGAGCAGTTCTTC